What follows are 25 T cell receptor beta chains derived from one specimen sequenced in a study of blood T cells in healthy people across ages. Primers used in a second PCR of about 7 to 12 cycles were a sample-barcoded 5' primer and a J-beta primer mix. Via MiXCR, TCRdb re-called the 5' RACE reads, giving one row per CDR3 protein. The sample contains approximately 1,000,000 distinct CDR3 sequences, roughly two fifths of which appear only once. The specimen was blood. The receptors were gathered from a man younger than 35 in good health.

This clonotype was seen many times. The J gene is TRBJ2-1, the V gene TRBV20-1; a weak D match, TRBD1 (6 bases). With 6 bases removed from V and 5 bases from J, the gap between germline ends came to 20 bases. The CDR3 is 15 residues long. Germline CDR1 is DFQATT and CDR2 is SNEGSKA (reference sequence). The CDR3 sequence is CSAPPRRGHNNEQFF. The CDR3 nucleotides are TGCAGTGCCCCCCCTCGCAGGGGACATAACAATGAGCAGTTCTTC.

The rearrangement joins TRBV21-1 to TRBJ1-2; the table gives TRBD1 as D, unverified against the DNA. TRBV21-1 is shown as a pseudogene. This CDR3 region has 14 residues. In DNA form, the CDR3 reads TGTGCCAGCAGCGCCCCTCAGGGGGCCTATGGCTACACCTTC. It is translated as CASSAPQGAYGYTF.

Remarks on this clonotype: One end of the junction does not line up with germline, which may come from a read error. The CDR3 DNA sequence: TGTGCCAGCAGTTTCACGGGACAGGACCCAATTAATTCGCCCCTCCACTTT. Translating gives CASSFTGQDPINSPLHF. The chain uses TRBV27 and TRBJ1-6, with 8 nucleotides matching TRBD1. Germline loops: CDR1 MNHEY, CDR2 SMNVEV (reference sequence). This CDR3 has 17 amino acids.

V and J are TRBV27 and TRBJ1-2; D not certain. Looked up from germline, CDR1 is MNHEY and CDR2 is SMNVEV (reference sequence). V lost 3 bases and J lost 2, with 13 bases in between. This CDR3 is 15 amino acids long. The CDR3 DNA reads TGTGCCAGCAGTTTCTTCTCCCATGGCAACTATGGCTACACCTTC. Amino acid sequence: CASSFFSHGNYGYTF.

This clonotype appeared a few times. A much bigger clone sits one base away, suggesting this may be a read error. CDR3 DNA: TGTGCCAGCAGTTTAACGACAGCTTTGGGTGAGCAGTACTTC. Its translation: CASSLTTALGEQYF. The genes are TRBV12-3 or TRBV12-4 and TRBJ2-7; TRBD1 might be the D (5 bases). V shed 2 bases and J shed 7 bases, with 15 bases lying between them. The CDR3 loop spans 14 amino acids.

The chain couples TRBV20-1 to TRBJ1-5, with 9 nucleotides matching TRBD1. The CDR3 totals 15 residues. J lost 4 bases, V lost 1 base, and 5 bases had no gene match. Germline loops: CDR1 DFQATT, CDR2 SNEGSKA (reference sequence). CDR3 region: CSARGTGGRNQPQHF. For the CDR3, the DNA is TGCAGTGCTAGAGGAACAGGGGGCCGAAATCAGCCCCAGCATTTT.

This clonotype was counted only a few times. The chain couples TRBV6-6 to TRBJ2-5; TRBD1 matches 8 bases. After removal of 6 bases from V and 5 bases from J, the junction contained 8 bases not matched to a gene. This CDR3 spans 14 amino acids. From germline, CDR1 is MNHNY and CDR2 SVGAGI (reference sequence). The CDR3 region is CASSEDRVYETQYF. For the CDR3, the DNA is TGTGCCAGCAGCGAGGACAGGGTTTATGAGACCCAGTACTTC.

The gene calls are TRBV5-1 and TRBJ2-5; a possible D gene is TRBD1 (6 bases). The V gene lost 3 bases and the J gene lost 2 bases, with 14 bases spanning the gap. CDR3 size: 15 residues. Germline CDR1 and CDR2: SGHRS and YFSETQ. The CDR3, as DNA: TGCGCCAGCAGCTACACCCGGACAGCGCAAGAGACCCAGTACTTC. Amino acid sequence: CASSYTRTAQETQYF.

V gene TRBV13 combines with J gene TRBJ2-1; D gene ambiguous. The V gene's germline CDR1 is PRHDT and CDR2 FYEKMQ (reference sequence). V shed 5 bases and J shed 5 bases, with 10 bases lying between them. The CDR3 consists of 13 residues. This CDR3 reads CASSEDANNEQFF. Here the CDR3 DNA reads TGTGCCAGCAGCGAGGACGCAAACAATGAGCAGTTCTTC.

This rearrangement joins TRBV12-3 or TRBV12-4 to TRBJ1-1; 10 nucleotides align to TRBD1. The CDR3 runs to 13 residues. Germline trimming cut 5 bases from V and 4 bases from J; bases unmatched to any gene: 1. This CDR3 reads CASSGTGVTEAFF. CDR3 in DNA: TGTGCCAGCAGTGGGACAGGGGTCACTGAAGCTTTCTTT.

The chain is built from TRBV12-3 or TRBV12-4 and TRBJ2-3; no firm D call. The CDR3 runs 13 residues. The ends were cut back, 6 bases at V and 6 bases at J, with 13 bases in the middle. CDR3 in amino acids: CASSPLNADTQYF. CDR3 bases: TGTGCCAGCAGCCCACTAAATGCGGATACGCAGTATTTT.

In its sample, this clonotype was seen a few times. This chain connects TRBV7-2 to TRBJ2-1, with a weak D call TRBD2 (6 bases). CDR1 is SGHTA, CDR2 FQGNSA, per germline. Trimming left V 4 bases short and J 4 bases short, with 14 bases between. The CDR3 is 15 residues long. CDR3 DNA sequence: TGTGCCAGCAGCTCCGCCCCTGGGGGGTACAATGAGCAGTTCTTC. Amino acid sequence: CASSSAPGGYNEQFF.

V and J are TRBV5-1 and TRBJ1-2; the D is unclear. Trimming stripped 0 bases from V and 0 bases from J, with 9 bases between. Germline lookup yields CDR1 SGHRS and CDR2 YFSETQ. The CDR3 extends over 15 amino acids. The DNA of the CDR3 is TGCGCCAGCAGCTTGGGAGGTGTAGCTAACTATGGCTACACCTTC. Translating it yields CASSLGGVANYGYTF.

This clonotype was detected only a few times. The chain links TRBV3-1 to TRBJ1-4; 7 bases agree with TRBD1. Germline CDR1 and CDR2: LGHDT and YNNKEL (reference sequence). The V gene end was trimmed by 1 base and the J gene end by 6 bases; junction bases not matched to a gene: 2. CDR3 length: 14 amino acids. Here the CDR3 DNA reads TGTGCCAGCAGCCAAGCGCAGGGGGATGAAAAACTGTTTTTT. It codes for CASSQAQGDEKLFF.

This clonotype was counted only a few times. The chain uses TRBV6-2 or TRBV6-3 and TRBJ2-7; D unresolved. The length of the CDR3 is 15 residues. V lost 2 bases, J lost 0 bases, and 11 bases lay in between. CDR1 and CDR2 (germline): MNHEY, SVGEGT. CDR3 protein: CASSYGVAHSYEQYF. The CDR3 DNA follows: TGTGCCAGCAGTTACGGGGTAGCACACTCCTACGAGCAGTACTTC.

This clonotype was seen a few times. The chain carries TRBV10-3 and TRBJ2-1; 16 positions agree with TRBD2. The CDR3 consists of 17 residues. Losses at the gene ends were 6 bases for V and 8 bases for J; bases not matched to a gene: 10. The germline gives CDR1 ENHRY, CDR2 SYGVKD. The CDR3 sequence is CAISPGLAGGPGYEQFF. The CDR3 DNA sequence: TGTGCCATCAGCCCGGGACTAGCGGGGGGGCCCGGGTATGAGCAGTTCTTC.

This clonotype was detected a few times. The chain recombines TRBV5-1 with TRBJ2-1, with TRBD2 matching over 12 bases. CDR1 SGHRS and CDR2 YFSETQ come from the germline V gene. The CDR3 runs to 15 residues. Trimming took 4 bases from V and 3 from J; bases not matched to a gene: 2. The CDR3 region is CASSTSGGNYNEQFF. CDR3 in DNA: TGCGCCAGCAGCACTAGCGGGGGGAACTACAATGAGCAGTTCTTC.

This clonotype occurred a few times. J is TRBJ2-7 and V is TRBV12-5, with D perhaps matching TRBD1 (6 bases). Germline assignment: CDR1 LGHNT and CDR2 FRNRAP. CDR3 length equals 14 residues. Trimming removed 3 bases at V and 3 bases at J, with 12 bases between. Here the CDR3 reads CASGFSQGGYEQYF. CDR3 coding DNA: TGTGCTAGTGGTTTCTCCCAAGGGGGCTACGAGCAGTACTTC.

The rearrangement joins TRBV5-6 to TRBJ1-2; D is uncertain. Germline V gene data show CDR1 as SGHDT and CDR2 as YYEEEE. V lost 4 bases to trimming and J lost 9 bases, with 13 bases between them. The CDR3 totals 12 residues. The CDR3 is CASSQSQQRYTF. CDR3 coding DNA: TGTGCCAGCAGCCAAAGCCAACAGCGCTACACCTTC.

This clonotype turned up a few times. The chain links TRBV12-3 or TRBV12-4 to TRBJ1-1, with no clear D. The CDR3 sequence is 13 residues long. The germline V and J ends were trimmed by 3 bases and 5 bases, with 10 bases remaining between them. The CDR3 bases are TGTGCCAGCAGTTTTAGTGTGAGAACTGAAGCTTTCTTT. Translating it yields CASSFSVRTEAFF.

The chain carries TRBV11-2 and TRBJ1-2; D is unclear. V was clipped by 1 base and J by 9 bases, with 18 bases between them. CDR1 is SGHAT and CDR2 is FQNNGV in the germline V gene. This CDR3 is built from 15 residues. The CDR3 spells CASSLVGHPAPSYTF. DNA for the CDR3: TGTGCCAGCAGCTTAGTCGGGCATCCAGCCCCAAGCTACACCTTC. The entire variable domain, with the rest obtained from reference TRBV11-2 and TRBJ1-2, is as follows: EAGVAQSPRYKIIEKRQSVAFWCNPISGHATLYWYQQILGQGPKLLIQFQNNGVVDDSQLPKDRFSAERLKGVDSTLKIQPAKLEDSAVYLCASSLVGHPAPSYTFGSGTRLTVV.

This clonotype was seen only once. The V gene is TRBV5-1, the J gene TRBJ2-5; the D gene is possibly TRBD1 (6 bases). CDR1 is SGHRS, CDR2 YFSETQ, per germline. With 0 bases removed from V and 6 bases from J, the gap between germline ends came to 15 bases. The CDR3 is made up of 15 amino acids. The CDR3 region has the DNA TGCGCCAGCAGCTTGGGCTTACAGGGAGTTCAGACCCAGTACTTC. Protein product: CASSLGLQGVQTQYF.

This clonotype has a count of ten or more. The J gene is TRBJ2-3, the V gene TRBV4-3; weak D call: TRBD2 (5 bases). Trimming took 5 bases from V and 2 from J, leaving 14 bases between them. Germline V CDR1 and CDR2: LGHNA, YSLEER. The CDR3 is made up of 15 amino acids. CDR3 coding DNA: TGCGCCAGCAGCGAACGGACTGGATTCACAGATACGCAGTATTTT. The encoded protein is CASSERTGFTDTQYF.

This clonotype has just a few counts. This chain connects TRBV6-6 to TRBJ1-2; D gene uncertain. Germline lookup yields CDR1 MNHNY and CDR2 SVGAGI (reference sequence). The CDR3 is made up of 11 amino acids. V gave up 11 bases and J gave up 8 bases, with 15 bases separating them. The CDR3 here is CASHSLPGYTF. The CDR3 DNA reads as TGTGCCTCCCACAGTCTTCCGGGCTACACCTTC.

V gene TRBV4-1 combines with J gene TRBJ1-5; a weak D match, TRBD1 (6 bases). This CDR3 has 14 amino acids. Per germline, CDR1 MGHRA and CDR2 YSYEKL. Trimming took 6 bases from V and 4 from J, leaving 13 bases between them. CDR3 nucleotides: TGCGCCAGCAGTCACCACAGGGAGAATCAGCCCCAGCATTTT. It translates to CASSHHRENQPQHF.